The 11 T cell receptor beta chains listed next were all sequenced from one sample in a study of T cells in Graves' hyperthyroidism and ophthalmopathy. TCR beta CDR3 region amplification was performed from RNA transcripts. Using the HTBI primer set, a first-round RT-PCR was run on the TCR CDR3. Each CDR3 protein gets one entry after TCRdb re-called the multiplex PCR reads with MiXCR. The sample holds about 590,000 distinct CDR3 sequences, less than 20% seen once. Sequenced material: blood. The receptors come from a woman in her thirties with Graves' hyperthyroidism.

Concerning this clonotype itself: Since a much larger clone is just one base distant, this may be a read error. This chain joins TRBV5-1 and TRBJ2-5, with unresolved D. The CDR3 spans 12 residues. CDR1 SGHRS and CDR2 YFSETQ come from the germline V gene. In DNA, the CDR3 is TGTGCCAGCAGCTTGGCCCCGAAGACCCAGTACTTC. It is translated as CASSLAPKTQYF.

This clonotype has ten or more counts. This chain connects TRBV27 to TRBJ2-1; D not certain. V shed 7 bases and J shed 2 bases, with 6 bases lying between them. Germline assignment: CDR1 MNHEY and CDR2 SMNVEV (reference sequence). The CDR3 length is 12 residues. The CDR3 sequence: CASKATYNEQFF. CDR3 nucleotides: TGTGCCAGCAAGGCGACCTACAATGAGCAGTTCTTC.

This clonotype came up many times. V is TRBV15 and J is TRBJ2-7; TRBD1 might be the D (5 bases). The V end lost 2 bases, the J end lost 3 bases, and 8 bases lay between the germline ends. Germline lookup yields CDR1 LNHNV and CDR2 YYDKDF (reference sequence). CDR3 size: 13 residues. The CDR3 sequence: CATSRNTGYEQYF. CDR3 nucleotide sequence: TGTGCCACCAGCAGAAATACAGGCTACGAGCAGTACTTC.

This clonotype was detected ten times or more. J is TRBJ1-2 and V is TRBV5-1, with 8 bases matching TRBD1. The germline V gene encodes CDR1 SGHRS and CDR2 YFSETQ. The J segment lost 8 bases and the V segment lost 2 bases, leaving 5 bases of the junction unmatched. The CDR3 sequence is 13 residues long. This CDR3 reads CASSFQGAPGYTF. As DNA, the CDR3 is TGCGCCAGCAGCTTCCAGGGGGCGCCCGGCTACACCTTC.

This clonotype has ten or more counts. This chain connects TRBV12-3 or TRBV12-4 to TRBJ1-1, with a weak D call TRBD1 (5 bases). This CDR3 is 13 amino acids long. Trimming pared 4 bases from V and 3 bases from J, leaving 9 bases between. The CDR3 loop is CASSWGTYTEAFF. The CDR3, as DNA: TGTGCCAGCAGTTGGGGGACCTACACTGAAGCTTTCTTT.

The J gene is TRBJ1-2, the V gene TRBV4-2, with D uncertain. CDR3 length: 17 amino acids. The germline CDR1 and CDR2 sequences are LGHNA and YNFKEQ. The V end lost 1 base, the J end lost 8 bases, and 23 bases lay between the germline ends. The CDR3 DNA is TGTGCCAGCAGCCAAGGTCCACACGCCGGCGGTTGGGCCGGCTACACCTTC. This gives the protein CASSQGPHAGGWAGYTF.

There are many counts of this clonotype. The CDR3 DNA reads TGTGCCACCAGTGATGTACAGGGTTCGTTCAATGAGCAGTTCTTC. This sequence encodes CATSDVQGSFNEQFF. The J gene is TRBJ2-1, the V gene TRBV24-1, with D possibly TRBD1 on 6 matching bases. The CDR3 extends over 15 amino acids. Germline values: CDR1 KGHDR, CDR2 SFDVKD. Trimming pared 3 bases from V and 6 bases from J, leaving 14 bases between.

This clonotype was observed at least ten times. DNA for the CDR3: TGTGCCAGCAGTTCCCAAGGACAGCAGAACTATGGCTACACCTTC. This encodes CASSSQGQQNYGYTF. This rearrangement joins TRBV28 to TRBJ1-2, with D possibly TRBD1 on 6 matching bases. Per the germline V gene, CDR1 is MDHEN and CDR2 is SYDVKM. This CDR3 spans 15 amino acids. V lost 4 bases and J lost 2, with 14 bases in between.

This clonotype was seen many times. V usage is TRBV7-8 and J usage is TRBJ2-7, with D possibly TRBD1 on 6 matching bases. The germline V gene encodes CDR1 SGHVS and CDR2 FQNEAQ. The CDR3 sequence is 15 residues long. Trimming shortened V by 5 bases and J by 2 bases, and 16 bases separated the two germline ends. This CDR3 is CASSGGGRGAYEQYF. The DNA for the CDR3 is TGTGCCAGCAGCGGCGGTGGCAGGGGAGCCTACGAGCAGTACTTC.

The rearrangement uses TRBV2 and TRBJ2-2, with TRBD1 as a possible D gene (6 bases). The CDR3 sequence is 15 residues long. Trimming took 3 bases from V and 5 from J, leaving 13 bases between them. Germline V gene lookup returns CDR1 SNHLY and CDR2 FYNNEI. CDR3 region: CASSESGALTGELFF. CDR3 DNA: TGTGCCAGCAGTGAGTCAGGGGCCCTAACCGGGGAGCTGTTTTTT.

This clonotype was seen just once. Possible read error: a much larger clone is one base away. The rearrangement links TRBV28 to TRBJ2-7; 7 nucleotides line up with TRBD1. V lost 8 bases and J lost 3; bases outside the gene matches: 7. CDR1 is MDHEN and CDR2 is SYDVKM in the germline V gene. This CDR3 is 13 amino acids long. The CDR3 sequence: CASDRVGDYEQYF. The CDR3 nucleotides are TGTGCCAGCGACAGGGTGGGTGACTACGAGCAGTACTTC.